In its sample, the clone carrying this T cell receptor beta chain was seen a few times. Its antigen remains unknown. Primers included in the PCR were 60 Vbeta and 13 Jbeta primers. This table comes from immunoSEQ multiplex PCR, and its TCRdb copy is limited to in-frame clones, with some not included. Found here are tens of thousands of clones, 73% of them singletons; the top ten hold about 5.5%. CDR3 size: 11 residues. Germline V lookup: CDR1 DFQATT, CDR2 SNEGSKA (reference sequence). V lost 6 bases, J lost 9 bases, and 15 bases lay in between. The data were taken from a study of cytomegalovirus exposure and HLA in healthy donors. General study findings and limits: According to a later analysis, most TCR beta chains associated with CMV appeared HLA-restricted. Listed as cytomegalovirus-associated were 150 or so TCR beta chains. In an earlier analysis, productive rearrangement rates for most beta V segments clustered near 87% or 30%. The analysis excluded some indistinguishable V segments, including TRBV6-2 and TRBV6-3.

This sequence originates from a man aged 50 to 59 in good health and CMV-seronegative. Sequencing used PBMCs. The chain has TRBV20-1 and TRBJ2-7; D is unresolved. CDR3: CSAHRASRQYF. In DNA form, the CDR3 reads TGCAGTGCCCACCGTGCTAGTCGGCAGTACTTC.